One and the same sample provided the 19 T cell receptor beta chains below, sequenced in a study of blood T cell repertoires in COVID-19. Produced via immunoSEQ multiplex PCR; TCRdb's table is partial and in-frame only. The sample records around 260,000 clones, less than 90% being singletons. Input material: peripheral blood. These receptors were obtained from a man aged 25-45 years with active or convalescent COVID-19.

This clone was seen only once. The V gene is TRBV19, the J gene TRBJ2-1; D is unclear. The V gene's germline CDR1 is LNHDA and CDR2 SQIVND (reference sequence). The V end was cut by 8 bases, the J end by 1 base, with 6 bases between. The CDR3 loop spans 12 amino acids. The CDR3 DNA sequence: TGTGCCAGTGCTAGTTCCTACAATGAGCAGTTCTTC. It specifies CASASSYNEQFF.

J is TRBJ1-2 and V is TRBV19; TRBD1 might be the D (5 bases). There are 16 residues in the CDR3. V dropped 6 bases and J dropped 5 bases, with 22 bases sitting between them. Germline V gives CDR1 LNHDA, CDR2 SQIVND (reference sequence). Here the CDR3 reads CASRDSGSSMGYGYTF. The CDR3 DNA is TGTGCCAGTAGGGATTCAGGGTCGTCTATGGGGTATGGCTACACCTTC. The whole variable domain, remainder taken from reference TRBV19 and TRBJ1-2, is DGGITQSPKYLFRKEGQNVTLSCEQNLNHDAMYWYRQDPGQGLRLIYYSQIVNDFQKGDIAEGYSVSREKKESFPLTVTSAQKNPTAFYLCASRDSGSSMGYGYTFGSGTRLTVV.

The V gene is TRBV5-1, the J gene TRBJ1-5, with a tentative D call TRBD1 (5 bases). The CDR3 sequence is 14 residues long. V was cut by 3 bases and J by 0 bases, with 7 bases left in between. Germline V gene lookup returns CDR1 SGHRS and CDR2 YFSETQ. CDR3 bases: TGCGCCAGCAGCTGGGGGGATAGCAATCAGCCCCAGCATTTT. Amino acids: CASSWGDSNQPQHF.

The CDR3 sequence: CASSLHRGQSTEAFF. The CDR3 coding sequence is TGCGCCAGCAGCTTGCACAGGGGGCAGAGCACTGAAGCTTTCTTT. The chain links TRBV5-1 to TRBJ1-1; 9 nucleotides match TRBD1. J was trimmed by 4 bases and V by 1 base; bases with no gene match: 5. Germline-derived CDR1 and CDR2 are SGHRS and YFSETQ. The CDR3 length is 15 residues.

The chain joins TRBV3-1 (or the pseudogene TRBV3-2) to TRBJ1-2; D might be TRBD1 (5 bases). The V end lost 2 bases, the J end lost 5 bases, and 15 bases lay between the germline ends. Germline V gene sequence: CDR1 LGHDT, CDR2 YNNKEL (reference sequence). The CDR3 has 15 residues. The chain's CDR3 is CASSQTMGGGYGYTF. As DNA, the CDR3 is TGTGCCAGCAGCCAAACCATGGGGGGAGGATATGGCTACACCTTC.

V is TRBV6-2 or TRBV6-3 and J is TRBJ2-7, with D possibly being TRBD1 (5 bases). Per the germline V gene, CDR1 is MNHEY and CDR2 is SVGEGT. The V gene lost 6 bases and the J gene lost 2 bases, with 11 bases spanning the gap. The CDR3 is 13 amino acids. CDR3 in DNA: TGTGCCAGCAGCAAGACAGCCGCCTACGAGCAGTACTTC. Translating it yields CASSKTAAYEQYF.

The rearrangement uses TRBV4-3 and TRBJ1-2, with 10 positions matching TRBD1. This CDR3 has 15 residues. CDR1 is LGHNA, CDR2 YSLEER, per germline. V shed 3 bases and J 0 bases; nucleotides not matched to a gene: 1. CDR3 in DNA: TGCGCCAGCAGCCAGGGACAGGGGACTAACTATGGCTACACCTTC. Amino acid sequence: CASSQGQGTNYGYTF.

The chain joins TRBV18 to TRBJ1-5; 8 bases line up with TRBD1. The CDR3 contains 15 residues. Germline CDR1 and CDR2: KGHSH and LQKENI. V shed 5 bases and J 4 bases; nucleotides not matched to a gene: 7. In nucleotides, the CDR3 is TGTGCCAGCTCAAACGGACAGGGCCTTAATCAGCCCCAGCATTTT. Its protein product is CASSNGQGLNQPQHF. Full variable domain (outside the CDR3, taken from reference TRBV18 and TRBJ1-5): NAGVMQNPRHLVRRRGQEARLRCSPMKGHSHVYWYRQLPEEGLKFMVYLQKENIIDESGMPKERFSAEFPKEGPSILRIQQVVRGDSAAYFCASSNGQGLNQPQHFGDGTRLSIL.

The chain joins TRBV11-3 to TRBJ2-5; 9 bases are a match to TRBD1. The J segment lost 5 bases and the V segment lost 5 bases, leaving 9 bases of the junction unmatched. This CDR3 contains 15 residues. Germline values: CDR1 SGHNT, CDR2 YENEEA. In DNA, the CDR3 is TGTGCCAGCAGCCGGGGACAGGGCAACCGGGAGACCCAGTACTTC. Its protein is CASSRGQGNRETQYF.

The J gene is TRBJ2-7, the V gene TRBV6-1, with TRBD2 matching 8 bases. The CDR3 is 15 residues long. Unmatched junction bases numbered 4, after V lost 3 bases and J lost 0 bases. The germline CDR1 and CDR2 sequences are MNHNS and SASEGT. This chain's CDR3 is CASSDRGGHSYEQYF. In DNA, the CDR3 is TGTGCCAGCAGTGATCGGGGGGGACACTCCTACGAGCAGTACTTC.

The chain is built from TRBV5-4 and TRBJ1-2; 7 bases are shared with TRBD1. Germline lookup yields CDR1 SGHNT and CDR2 YYREEE (reference sequence). CDR3 length equals 17 residues. The trim removed 1 base at V and 3 bases at J, leaving 12 bases unmatched. The CDR3 region has the DNA TGTGCCAGCAGCTTGTTGTCGACAGGGCCAAACCACTATGGCTACACCTTC. It translates to CASSLLSTGPNHYGYTF.

The rearrangement joins TRBV27 to TRBJ1-1; D gene unclear. This CDR3 has 14 amino acids. CDR1 MNHEY and CDR2 SMNVEV come from the germline V gene (reference sequence). V shed 11 bases and J shed 1 base, with 17 bases lying between them. As DNA, the CDR3 is TGTGCCGGTTTTGACGGGTCGTGGAACACTGAAGCTTTCTTT. This encodes CAGFDGSWNTEAFF.

About this clone: The sample contains more than one DNA sequence encoding this CDR3. This chain connects TRBV30 to TRBJ2-7; no definite D call. Trimming took 2 bases from V and 4 from J, leaving 6 bases between them. The CDR3 has 11 residues. CDR1 and CDR2 from the germline V gene are GTSNPN and SVGIG (reference sequence). The CDR3 region has the DNA TGTGCCTGGAGTTACAGTTACGAGCAGTACTTC. Translated: CAWSYSYEQYF.

The chain is built from TRBV9 and TRBJ1-1; TRBD1 matches at 8 bases. The CDR3 has 15 amino acids. Germline V gene data show CDR1 as SGDLS and CDR2 as YYNGEE. The trim removed 2 bases at V and 3 bases at J, leaving 6 bases unmatched. The CDR3 reads CASSVTGGEDTEAFF. CDR3 DNA: TGTGCCAGCAGCGTTACAGGGGGTGAGGACACTGAAGCTTTCTTT.

CDR3 loop: CASSEYTGHNQPQHF. The CDR3 bases are TGTGCCAGCAGTGAGTATACAGGGCACAATCAGCCCCAGCATTTT. This chain connects TRBV2 to TRBJ1-5; D perhaps matches TRBD1 (6 bases). Looked up from germline, CDR1 is SNHLY and CDR2 is FYNNEI. V was pared by 3 bases and J by 3 bases, with 12 bases between. The CDR3 sequence is 15 residues long.

The V gene is TRBV6-1, the J gene TRBJ1-4, with D tentatively TRBD1 (5 bases). With 0 bases removed from V and 7 bases from J, the gap between germline ends came to 15 bases. From germline, CDR1 is MNHNS and CDR2 SASEGT. This CDR3 region has 16 residues. The DNA of the CDR3 is TGTGCCAGCAGTGAAGCGGCGTTCGGGGGGAGTGAAAAACTGTTTTTT. Translating it yields CASSEAAFGGSEKLFF.

This chain links TRBV19 with TRBJ1-5, with D unclear. Per the germline V gene, CDR1 is LNHDA and CDR2 is SQIVND (reference sequence). V shed 5 bases and J shed 0 bases, with 5 bases lying between them. This CDR3 has 13 amino acids. CDR3 bases: TGTGCCAGTAGTCCCTATAGCAATCAGCCCCAGCATTTT. This translates into CASSPYSNQPQHF.

V is TRBV30 and J is TRBJ2-7; perhaps TRBD1 as D (5 bases). V lost 0 bases to trimming and J lost 2 bases, with 11 bases between them. There are 14 residues in the CDR3. Germline loops: CDR1 GTSNPN, CDR2 SVGIG (reference sequence). In DNA, the CDR3 is TGTGCCTGGAGTGTAGGCACAGGAACCTACGAGCAGTACTTC. Translated, it gives CAWSVGTGTYEQYF.

This clone was detected once. This chain uses TRBV4-2 with TRBJ1-6, with unresolved D. Looked up from germline, CDR1 is LGHNA and CDR2 is YNFKEQ. This CDR3 is built from 14 residues. Trimming left V 4 bases short and J 6 bases short, with 10 bases between. This CDR3 is CASSPTNGNSPLHF. CDR3 DNA sequence: TGTGCCAGCAGCCCCACTAATGGTAATTCACCCCTCCACTTT.